The entry below gives a single T cell receptor (beta chain) sequence along with its context. Its matching antigen is unknown. What was amplified from RNA transcripts were TCR beta CDR3 regions. Using the HTBI primer set, a first-round RT-PCR was run on the TCR CDR3. MiXCR, run by TCRdb on the multiplex PCR reads, gives a single entry per CDR3 protein. In the table there are about 570,000 distinct CDR3 sequences, 46% of which are singletons. The data are from a study of T cells in Graves' hyperthyroidism and ophthalmopathy. General observations from the study: The authors' 13 V-J model separated ophthalmopathy from stable hyperthyroidism. In the blood, most expanded thyroid clonotypes above 0.001 appeared as well. Median prediction lead before ophthalmopathy onset was 5.5 to 7 months with the model.

Germline CDR1 SQVTM, CDR2 ANQGSEA. There are 16 residues in the CDR3. V lost 6 bases and J lost 3; bases outside the gene matches: 12. Patients were excluded because of uncontrolled infection, other autoimmune disease, pregnancy or lactation. Sequenced: peripheral blood or thyroid tissue (not recorded which). This rearrangement joins TRBV29-1 to TRBJ2-2; 8 nucleotides align to TRBD2. This receptor was identified in an adult woman with Graves' disease, either hyperthyroidism or ophthalmopathy (not recorded which). CDR3 sequence: CSVESVAGLYTGELFF. For the CDR3, the DNA is TGCAGCGTCGAGTCGGTAGCGGGGCTTTACACCGGGGAGCTGTTTTTT.